This T cell receptor beta chain was identified during a study of T cell repertoires in cytomegalovirus infection. Study context: Carrying CMV and the relevant HLA type showed in public TCR beta signatures. Study-level points and caveats: HLA-C-restricted CMV clonotypes gave the most frequent clonotype in two of eight donors.

The CDR3 contains 11 residues. The germline V and J ends were trimmed by 2 bases and 3 bases, with 2 bases remaining between them. The germline gives CDR1 SGHDN, CDR2 FVKESK. From the reads, TCRdb called clonotypes with MiXCR, one entry per CDR3 protein. This sample has fewer than 550,000 distinct CDR3 sequences, with 16% found just once. This clonotype was detected ten times or more. Its antigen is unidentified. This clonotype originated in a human donor in good health (CMV status not recorded). Some clones in this sample may be carry-over from other donors' samples. Material: CD8+ T cells from PBMCs. The chain combines TRBV14 with TRBJ2-7, with unresolved D. CDR3 protein: CASSQSYEQYF. CDR3 in DNA: TGTGCCAGCAGCCAAAGCTACGAGCAGTACTTC.